This T cell receptor beta chain derives from a study of cytomegalovirus exposure and HLA in healthy donors. Overall study context: Of around 400 genotyped donors, roughly 81% grouped in the Caucasian-associated ancestry cluster.

PCR employed 60 Vbeta and 13 Jbeta primers. The method was immunoSEQ multiplex PCR; TCRdb's version includes in-frame clones alone and lacks a portion of them. This sample has about 140,000 clones, with over 60% found just once. The CDR3 has 13 amino acids. Germline CDR1 and CDR2: SNHLY and FYNNEI. The V segment lost 10 bases and the J segment 1 base; nucleotides outside the gene matches: 4. The source is a female donor in good health and CMV-seronegative. The genes are TRBV2 and TRBJ1-1, with 9 bases lining up with TRBD1. Sequenced material: PBMCs. CDR3 in amino acids: CATEGQGNTEAFF. For the CDR3, the DNA is TGTGCCACAGAGGGACAGGGGAACACTGAAGCTTTCTTT.